What follows is one TCR beta chain and its context. CDR1 and CDR2 (germline): SGHDT, YYEEEE. The CDR3 spans 15 residues. V lost 6 bases, J lost 2 bases, and 11 bases stayed unmatched. In the original processing: From reference gene primer amplification, estimates of nucleated cell counts were derived. TCRdb's copy holds only in-frame clones and misses some; the assay was immunoSEQ multiplex PCR. V and J calls and clone size are copied from that table; D and trimming were computed from the DNA. The repertoire holds some 270,000 clones, with 89% as singletons. This sample is drawn from a study of blood T cell repertoires in COVID-19. Study summary: Sources were T cells, B-cell-depleted T cells, or PBMCs; the material itself was cDNA or gDNA.

The study recruited people aged about 18 to 90 years across about two dozen US areas. Donors were grouped by their self-reported clinical history. The TCR originated in a middle-aged woman who had recovered from COVID-19. The sample consisted of PBMCs or T cells enriched from blood (not recorded which). The genes are TRBV5-6 and TRBJ2-7; TRBD2 matches 7 bases. CDR3 DNA: TGTGCCAGCAACTTTACACCGGGACTAACCTACGAGCAGTACTTC. Its translation: CASNFTPGLTYEQYF.